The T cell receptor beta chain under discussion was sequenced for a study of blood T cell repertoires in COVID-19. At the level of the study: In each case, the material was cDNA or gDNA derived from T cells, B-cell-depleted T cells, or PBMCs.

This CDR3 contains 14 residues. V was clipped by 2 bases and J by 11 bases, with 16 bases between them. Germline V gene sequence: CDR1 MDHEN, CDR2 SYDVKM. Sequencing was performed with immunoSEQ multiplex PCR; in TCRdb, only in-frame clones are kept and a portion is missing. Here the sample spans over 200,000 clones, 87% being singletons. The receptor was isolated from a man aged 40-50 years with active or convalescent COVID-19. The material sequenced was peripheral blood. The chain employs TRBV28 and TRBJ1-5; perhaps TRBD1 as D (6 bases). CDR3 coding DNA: TGTGCCAGCAGTTTAGTACATCCACAGGGAGCCCAGCATTTT. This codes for CASSLVHPQGAQHF.